This T cell receptor beta chain was recorded in a study of cytomegalovirus exposure and HLA in healthy donors. Whole-study findings and limits: Follow-up analysis later connected one missense variant in DCLRE1C with trimming of TCR beta V- and J-genes.

PCR employed 60 Vbeta and 13 Jbeta primers. Assay used: immunoSEQ multiplex PCR; TCRdb lists only in-frame clones, some missing. This sample has about 120,000 clones, with roughly 82% found just once. Remarks on this clone: The target antigen is unknown.

This CDR3 spans 13 amino acids. Trimming took 0 bases from V and 4 from J, leaving 8 bases between them. Germline V gene data show CDR1 as SGDLS and CDR2 as YYNGEE. Specimen: PBMCs. The sequence was collected from a young woman in good health and CMV-seronegative. J is TRBJ2-7 and V is TRBV9; D is unresolved. CDR3 in amino acids: CASSVAGSYEQYF. CDR3 DNA sequence: TGTGCCAGCAGCGTAGCCGGTTCTTACGAGCAGTACTTC.